One and the same sample provided the 14 T cell receptor beta chains below, sequenced in a study of CD8 T cells in ankylosing spondylitis. Each CDR3 protein is one row after TCRdb ran MiXCR on the 5' RACE reads. Here the sample spans 45,000 to 60,000 distinct CDR3 sequences, 7.4% being singletons. Sequenced sample: blood, either unsorted or a sorted T cell fraction (not recorded which). The receptors stem from a female donor with ankylosing spondylitis or in good health (not recorded which).

This clonotype was seen ten or more times. The chain uses TRBV12-3 or TRBV12-4 and TRBJ2-2; D not resolved. The CDR3 totals 15 residues. Trimming shortened V by 3 bases and J by 6 bases, and 14 bases separated the two germline ends. The DNA for the CDR3 is TGTGCCAGCAGTTTGAGACCCTCCCCCCCCGGGGAGCTGTTTTTT. It encodes CASSLRPSPPGELFF.

This clonotype was observed many times. J is TRBJ1-2 and V is TRBV5-1; D ambiguous. The CDR3 has 17 amino acids. Germline V gives CDR1 SGHRS, CDR2 YFSETQ. Trimming left V 1 base short and J 0 bases short, with 16 bases between. The CDR3 is CASSLSGGQDPNYGYTF. DNA of the CDR3: TGCGCCAGCAGCTTGTCCGGCGGGCAGGACCCTAACTATGGCTACACCTTC.

This clonotype was observed a handful of times. The chain carries TRBV7-2 and TRBJ2-2; D might be TRBD2 (5 bases). The CDR3 totals 16 residues. V gave up 4 bases and J gave up 4 bases, with 16 bases separating them. Germline V gene sequence: CDR1 SGHTA, CDR2 FQGNSA. In DNA, the CDR3 is TGTGCCAGCAGCTCTCCCCTTAGCGTCCGCACCGGGGAGCTGTTTTTT. Its protein product is CASSSPLSVRTGELFF.

The sample holds many counts of this clonotype. V and J are TRBV7-2 and TRBJ1-4; tentative D call: TRBD1 (5 bases). CDR1 and CDR2 from the germline V gene are SGHTA and FQGNSA. CDR3 length: 15 amino acids. V shed 4 bases and J shed 6 bases, with 15 bases lying between them. CDR3 region: CASSSTTDLHEKLFF. CDR3 DNA: TGTGCCAGCAGCTCTACGACAGACTTGCATGAAAAACTGTTTTTT.

This clonotype has ten or more counts. This chain connects TRBV5-6 to TRBJ1-6, with a weak D call TRBD1 (5 bases). Trimming took off 4 bases at V and 6 bases at J, with 8 bases between the two ends. The germline CDR1 and CDR2 sequences are SGHDT and YYEEEE. This CDR3 region has 13 residues. Here the CDR3 reads CASSAGANSPLHF. CDR3 nucleotides: TGTGCCAGCAGCGCCGGGGCTAATTCACCCCTCCACTTT.

This clonotype was found many times. The chain carries TRBV24-1 and TRBJ1-5; D gene uncertain. Germline-derived CDR1 and CDR2 are KGHDR and SFDVKD. Trimming stripped 5 bases from V and 0 bases from J, with 7 bases between. This CDR3 region has 14 residues. The CDR3 sequence: CATSAVDSNQPQHF. The CDR3 DNA reads TGTGCCACCAGTGCGGTGGATAGCAATCAGCCCCAGCATTTT.

This clonotype was counted at least ten times. The chain uses TRBV11-2 and TRBJ2-1; 8 bases align to TRBD2. CDR1 and CDR2 (germline): SGHAT, FQNNGV. The CDR3 runs 17 residues. Unmatched junction bases numbered 7, after V lost 0 bases and J lost 3 bases. For the CDR3, the DNA is TGTGCCAGCAGCTTAGAAGGACTAGCTGGTGACTACAATGAGCAGTTCTTC. This codes for CASSLEGLAGDYNEQFF.

The CDR3 region has the DNA TGCGCCAGCAGCGGGCAGGGGTCTGAGCTGTTTTTT. Translated: CASSGQGSELFF. This chain uses TRBV10-2 with TRBJ2-2; D perhaps matches TRBD1 (6 bases). V was cut by 6 bases and J by 11 bases, with 13 bases left in between. This CDR3 has 12 amino acids. In germline, CDR1 is WSHSY, CDR2 SAAADI.

This clonotype was seen ten or more times. J is TRBJ2-7 and V is TRBV7-4, with TRBD1 identical over 8 bases. Germline loops: CDR1 SGHVT, CDR2 SQSDAQ. With V trimmed by 6 bases and J by 2 bases, 6 bases remained unmatched. This CDR3 has 14 amino acids. CDR3 sequence reads: CASSPGTGAYEQYF. Written as DNA, the CDR3 is TGTGCCAGCAGTCCCGGGACAGGCGCCTACGAGCAGTACTTC.

The table lists this clonotype with many counts. This rearrangement joins TRBV7-8 to TRBJ2-1; the D gene is possibly TRBD1 (5 bases). From germline, CDR1 is SGHVS and CDR2 FQNEAQ. The CDR3 is 15 amino acids. The V gene lost 1 base and the J gene lost 5 bases, with 12 bases spanning the gap. The CDR3 reads CASSLDPRQHNEQFF. In nucleotides, the CDR3 is TGTGCCAGCAGCTTAGATCCGAGACAGCACAATGAGCAGTTCTTC.

The J gene is TRBJ2-7, the V gene TRBV7-9; D gene uncertain. Per the germline V gene, CDR1 is SEHNR and CDR2 is FQNEAQ (reference sequence). CDR3 length: 15 residues. Trimming cost V 8 bases and J 0 bases, with 17 bases left between them. CDR3 region: CASDKRVRGSYEQYF. The CDR3 DNA follows: TGTGCCAGCGATAAAAGGGTCCGCGGCTCCTACGAGCAGTACTTC.

This chain connects TRBV20-1 to TRBJ1-2; D not resolved. Trimming took 4 bases from V and 5 from J, leaving 8 bases between them. The germline CDR1 and CDR2 sequences are DFQATT and SNEGSKA (reference sequence). This CDR3 comprises 11 residues. Here the CDR3 reads CSAKEVYGYTF. The DNA for the CDR3 is TGCAGTGCTAAGGAGGTTTATGGCTACACCTTC.

There are many counts of this clonotype. V usage is TRBV20-1 and J usage is TRBJ2-3; D is ambiguous. Germline lookup yields CDR1 DFQATT and CDR2 SNEGSKA (reference sequence). The CDR3 has 14 amino acids. Trimming removed 6 bases at V and 0 bases at J, with 13 bases between. CDR3 sequence: CSAPSAASTDTQYF. The CDR3 DNA follows: TGCAGTGCCCCGAGCGCGGCTAGCACAGATACGCAGTATTTT.

This clonotype has more than one count but fewer than ten. The V call is TRBV12-5, the J call TRBJ1-1, with D perhaps TRBD1 (5 bases). The CDR3 has 16 residues. Germline CDR1 and CDR2: LGHNT and FRNRAP. Trimming shortened V by 3 bases and J by 2 bases, and 16 bases separated the two germline ends. The CDR3 bases are TGTGCTAGTGGTTTTAAGGGGATTGCTCTTAACACTGAAGCTTTCTTT. This codes for CASGFKGIALNTEAFF.